What follows are 10 T cell receptor beta chains derived from one specimen sequenced in a study of blood T cells in healthy people across ages. The second PCR ran about 6 to 11 cycles with a sample-barcoded 5' primer and J-beta primers. MiXCR, applied by TCRdb to the 5' RACE reads, yields one record per CDR3 protein. The sample lists some 700,000 distinct CDR3 sequences, over 20% occurring once. The sample was blood. These receptors were taken from a man between 65 and 80 years old in good health.

This clonotype was observed many times. The genes are TRBV29-1 and TRBJ1-2; TRBD1 matches 9 bases. V lost 6 bases, J lost 5 bases, and 4 bases stayed unmatched. Looked up from germline, CDR1 is SQVTM and CDR2 is ANQGSEA. The CDR3 sequence is 12 residues long. The CDR3 reads CSVGDREYGYTF. CDR3 DNA: TGCAGCGTGGGGGACAGGGAGTATGGCTACACCTTC.

The DNA for the CDR3 is TGTATAGTCCCCCGGAGTTTCCCCTACAATGAGCAGTTCTTC. Protein product: CIVPRSFPYNEQFF. The rearrangement joins TRBV3-1 to TRBJ2-7, with D uncertain. The J call may be faulty, since TRBJ2-1 better matches the DNA end. Germline lookup yields CDR1 LGHDT and CDR2 YNNKEL (reference sequence). This CDR3 is built from 14 residues.

This clonotype appeared a few times. The chain couples TRBV5-1 to TRBJ1-1; the match to TRBD1 covers 8 bases. CDR1 SGHRS and CDR2 YFSETQ come from the germline V gene. Trimming cost V 0 bases and J 3 bases; bases outside gene matches: 4. This CDR3 comprises 15 residues. The CDR3 protein is CASSLGQGKHTEAFF. DNA of the CDR3: TGCGCCAGCAGCTTGGGACAGGGGAAGCACACTGAAGCTTTCTTT.

The chain uses TRBV5-1 and TRBJ2-1, with a possible D match to TRBD1 (5 bases). Trimming pared 3 bases from V and 7 bases from J, leaving 11 bases between. Germline-derived CDR1 and CDR2 are SGHRS and YFSETQ. CDR3 length: 13 residues. For the CDR3, the DNA is TGCGCCAGCAGCTGGGGCCCCTCTAATGAGCAGTTCTTC. Its translation: CASSWGPSNEQFF.

This clonotype has only a few counts. The chain is built from TRBV21-1 and TRBJ1-2; the listed D gene, TRBD1, was not tested against the DNA. TRBV21-1 is flagged as a pseudogene. This CDR3 is built from 18 residues. The CDR3 DNA is TGTGCCAGCAGCAAAGAGGGGAGACACCCACGTTACTTCTATGGCTACACCTTC. Translated, it gives CASSKEGRHPRYFYGYTF.

This clonotype was seen a few times. The V gene is TRBV3-1, the J gene TRBJ2-3, with 9 positions matching TRBD2. The CDR3 covers 16 residues. Germline V gives CDR1 LGHDT, CDR2 YNNKEL (reference sequence). V gave up 2 bases and J gave up 1 base; unmatched junction bases: 4. For the CDR3, the DNA is TGTGCCAGCAGCCAATTTAGCGGGGGAGGCACAGATACGCAGTATTTT. Protein: CASSQFSGGGTDTQYF.

The chain employs TRBV18 and TRBJ1-1; D gene unclear. Germline values: CDR1 KGHSH, CDR2 LQKENI. V gave up 6 bases and J gave up 7 bases, with 18 bases separating them. The CDR3 spans 14 residues. This chain's CDR3 is CASSALPPSNEAFF. CDR3 in DNA: TGTGCCAGCTCTGCCCTTCCCCCCAGCAATGAAGCTTTCTTT.

The chain uses TRBV4-3 and TRBJ2-1; possibly TRBD1 or TRBD2 for D (5 bases each). This CDR3 is 16 amino acids long. Germline CDR1 is LGHNA and CDR2 is YSLEER. V gave up 3 bases and J gave up 4 bases, with 16 bases separating them. The CDR3 DNA sequence: TGCGCCAGCAGCCAGGGGGACCGGAAAACGTACAATGAGCAGTTCTTC. Translated, it gives CASSQGDRKTYNEQFF.

The V gene is TRBV12-3 or TRBV12-4, the J gene TRBJ1-2; D gene unclear. V dropped 3 bases and J dropped 2 bases, with 7 bases sitting between them. The CDR3 contains 13 residues. As DNA, the CDR3 is TGTGCCAGCAGTTTCGGGGAAAACTATGGCTACACCTTC. Protein sequence: CASSFGENYGYTF.

A few counts support this clonotype. The chain couples TRBV20-1 to TRBJ2-1; 10 nucleotides agree with TRBD2. Per the germline V gene, CDR1 is DFQATT and CDR2 is SNEGSKA (reference sequence). This CDR3 is built from 15 residues. Unmatched junction bases numbered 6, after V lost 5 bases and J lost 2 bases. This CDR3 is CSAPRSGRAYNEQFF. DNA of the CDR3: TGCAGTGCTCCCAGAAGCGGGAGGGCCTACAATGAGCAGTTCTTC.